This TCR beta chain came from a study of Graves' ophthalmopathy and Graves' hyperthyroidism. This CDR3 is built from 15 residues. Trimming removed 4 bases at V and 5 bases at J, with 17 bases between. Germline V lookup: CDR1 SGHTA, CDR2 FQGNSA. Amplified TCR beta CDR3 regions were obtained using RNA transcripts as template. The authors performed first-round RT-PCR with HTBI primers and then a second-round multiplex PCR. TCRdb itself ran the multiplex PCR reads through MiXCR, one entry per CDR3 protein. This table has 500,000 to 700,000 distinct CDR3 sequences, over 20% appearing once. This clonotype showed up just a few times. Symptoms, serum thyroxine and TRAb, thyroid ultrasound, and orbital computed tomography formed the diagnostic basis.

The chain couples TRBV7-2 to TRBJ2-5; tentative D call: TRBD2 (6 bases). Material: peripheral blood. This receptor was identified in a young woman with stable Graves' hyperthyroidism. Some clones in this sample may be carry-over from other donors' samples. CDR3 protein: CASSYPGPAGETQYF. In DNA form, the CDR3 reads TGTGCCAGCAGCTACCCAGGTCCAGCGGGCGAGACCCAGTACTTC. Complete variable domain (other parts from reference TRBV7-2 and TRBJ2-5): GAGVSQSPSNKVTEKGKDVELRCDPISGHTALYWYRQSLGQGLEFLIYFQGNSAPDKSGLPSDRFSAERTGGSVSTLTIQRTQQEDSAVYLCASSYPGPAGETQYFGPGTRLLVL.